This passage covers 7 T cell receptor beta chains from one sample sequenced in a study of shared T cell receptors in the human thymus. Repertoires were generated with immunoSEQ multiplex PCR, while TCRdb's copy carries only in-frame clones and drops some. The table shows over 350,000 clones, with over 90% occurring only once. Specimen: thymocytes. These receptors came from a human donor.

This sequence joins TRBV6-6 and TRBJ2-7; 11 bases align to TRBD2. The germline gives CDR1 MNHNY, CDR2 SVGAGI (reference sequence). The ends lost 7 bases at V and 3 bases at J; junction bases unmatched: 8. The CDR3 is 15 amino acids. As DNA, the CDR3 is TGTGCCAGCATCACACTAGCGGGAGTTGTCTACGAGCAGTACTTC. Residues: CASITLAGVVYEQYF.

The V call is TRBV7-9, the J call TRBJ1-1, with 7 bases matching TRBD1. The length of the CDR3 is 15 residues. Trimming removed 5 bases from V and 4 bases from J; junction bases left unmatched: 10. Looked up from germline, CDR1 is SEHNR and CDR2 is FQNEAQ (reference sequence). CDR3 residues: CASSPLLGQVTEAFF. DNA for the CDR3: TGTGCCAGCAGCCCGCTTCTTGGACAGGTCACTGAAGCTTTCTTT.

The chain combines TRBV28 with TRBJ2-2; 7 positions agree with TRBD1. The germline gives CDR1 MDHEN, CDR2 SYDVKM. This CDR3 is 15 amino acids long. V shed 6 bases and J 6 bases; nucleotides not matched to a gene: 10. The DNA of the CDR3 is TGTGCCAGCAGCCCTGACAGGGCAGGTTCCGGGGAGCTGTTTTTT. Protein sequence: CASSPDRAGSGELFF.

The table lists this clone with a count of one. The chain couples TRBV4-1 to TRBJ2-1, with 15 positions matching TRBD2. V dropped 0 bases and J dropped 7; count of bases not matched to a gene: 7. CDR3 size: 18 residues. Germline V gene sequence: CDR1 MGHRA, CDR2 YSYEKL. CDR3 nucleotide sequence: TGCGCCAGCAGCCAAGAAGGACTAGCGGGAGGGCTATGGAATGAGCAGTTCTTC. It translates to CASSQEGLAGGLWNEQFF.

The J gene is TRBJ2-1, the V gene TRBV4-2; 8 bases are shared with TRBD2. The V segment lost 5 bases and the J segment 3 bases; nucleotides outside the gene matches: 9. The CDR3 loop spans 16 amino acids. Looked up from germline, CDR1 is LGHNA and CDR2 is YNFKEQ. This CDR3 reads CASSSEPSGLYNEQFF. Written as DNA, the CDR3 is TGTGCCAGCAGCTCCGAACCTAGCGGGCTCTACAATGAGCAGTTCTTC.

The chain has TRBV7-9 and TRBJ2-5, with 8 bases identical to TRBD2. The CDR3 totals 16 residues. Per germline, CDR1 SEHNR and CDR2 FQNEAQ (reference sequence). With 4 bases clipped from V and 5 bases from J, the junction kept 12 bases outside the gene matches. The chain's CDR3 is CASSSTGSGVAETQYF. The CDR3 DNA follows: TGTGCCAGCAGCTCAACGGGTAGCGGGGTGGCGGAGACCCAGTACTTC. The full variable domain, its missing parts supplied by reference TRBV7-9 and TRBJ2-5, is DTGVSQNPRHKITKRGQNVTFRCDPISEHNRLYWYRQTLGQGPEFLTYFQNEAQLEKSRLLSDRFSAERPKGSFSTLEIQRTEQGDSAMYLCASSSTGSGVAETQYFGPGTRLLVL.

This clone was counted a few times. V gene TRBV6-6 combines with J gene TRBJ2-1; the D gene is possibly TRBD2 (5 bases). V lost 7 bases, J lost 5 bases, and 15 bases lay in between. This CDR3 is built from 14 residues. CDR1 is MNHNY, CDR2 SVGAGI, per germline (reference sequence). The CDR3 DNA is TGTGCCAGCATTACACGAGGGAAGCACAATGAGCAGTTCTTC. Protein: CASITRGKHNEQFF.